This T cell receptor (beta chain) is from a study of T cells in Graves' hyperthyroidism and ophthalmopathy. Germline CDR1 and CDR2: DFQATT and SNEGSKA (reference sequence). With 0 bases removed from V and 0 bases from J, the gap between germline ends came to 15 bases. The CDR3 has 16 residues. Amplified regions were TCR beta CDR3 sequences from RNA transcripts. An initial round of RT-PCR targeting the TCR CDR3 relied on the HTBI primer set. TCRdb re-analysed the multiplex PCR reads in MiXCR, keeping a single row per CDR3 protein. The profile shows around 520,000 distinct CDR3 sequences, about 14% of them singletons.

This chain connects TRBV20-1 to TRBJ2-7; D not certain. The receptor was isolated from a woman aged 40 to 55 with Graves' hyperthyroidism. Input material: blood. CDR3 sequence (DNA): TGCAGTGCTAGAGATGGATCGGGCACCTACTCCTACGAGCAGTACTTC. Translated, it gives CSARDGSGTYSYEQYF.